These 10 T cell receptor beta chains came from one sample sequenced in a study of T cell responses to AZD1222 COVID-19 vaccine. The assay was immunoSEQ multiplex PCR, and TCRdb's table has in-frame clones only and misses some. The sample holds 120,000 or so clones; 75% to 90% are singletons and the top ten take over 8.5%. This specimen consisted of peripheral blood, obtained on day 0 of MenACWY control vaccination. These TCRs come from an adult in good health.

As for this clone: Mismatch with germline at one junction end may stem from a read error. This chain links TRBV2 with TRBJ2-3, with 8 nucleotides matching TRBD1. Germline V gene data show CDR1 as SNHLY and CDR2 as FYNNEI. This CDR3 has 15 amino acids. The CDR3 sequence is CASKKGQASQDTQFF. In nucleotides, the CDR3 is TGTGCCAGTAAAAAGGGACAGGCGAGTCAAGATACGCAGTTTTTT.

This chain links TRBV6-5 with TRBJ1-2; a weak D match, TRBD1 (5 bases). This CDR3 comprises 14 residues. The ends were cut back, 2 bases at V and 3 bases at J, with 10 bases in the middle. Germline CDR1 is MNHEY and CDR2 is SVGAGI. For the CDR3, the DNA is TGTGCCAGCAGTTACGGCGGGACTGACTATGGCTACACCTTC. Its protein is CASSYGGTDYGYTF.

The genes are TRBV19 and TRBJ2-3; 8 bases align to TRBD2. This CDR3 region has 16 residues. Germline CDR1 LNHDA, CDR2 SQIVND (reference sequence). V lost 3 bases to trimming and J lost 0 bases; unmatched junction nucleotides: 5. The CDR3 loop is CASSIFSGTSTDTQYF. The DNA of the CDR3 is TGTGCCAGTAGTATTTTTAGCGGGACTAGCACAGATACGCAGTATTTT. The full variable domain, rest sourced from reference TRBV19 and TRBJ2-3, is DGGITQSPKYLFRKEGQNVTLSCEQNLNHDAMYWYRQDPGQGLRLIYYSQIVNDFQKGDIAEGYSVSREKKESFPLTVTSAQKNPTAFYLCASSIFSGTSTDTQYFGPGTRLTVL.

This rearrangement joins TRBV5-1 to TRBJ2-2; 13 bases fit TRBD2. CDR1 is SGHRS, CDR2 YFSETQ, per germline. The length of the CDR3 is 16 residues. With 1 base clipped from V and 7 bases from J, the junction kept 4 bases outside the gene matches. CDR3 nucleotides: TGCGCCAGCAGCTTGACTAGCGGGAGGGCCGGCGGGGAGCTGTTTTTT. Its protein is CASSLTSGRAGGELFF.

This chain uses TRBV7-6 with TRBJ2-7; the D gene is possibly TRBD1 (5 bases). Looked up from germline, CDR1 is SGHVS and CDR2 is FNYEAQ. The CDR3 is 13 amino acids. Trimming took 4 bases from V and 5 from J, leaving 12 bases between them. In DNA, the CDR3 is TGTGCCAGCAGCTCGGACAAGGGAAACGAGCAGTACTTC. Encoded protein: CASSSDKGNEQYF.

Here the CDR3 reads CASSLVPPGETQYF. The CDR3 DNA is TGTGCCAGCAGCTTAGTGCCCCCCGGCGAGACCCAGTACTTC. The V and J genes are TRBV7-8 and TRBJ2-5; D not certain. V lost 1 base and J lost 5, with 11 bases in between. From germline, CDR1 is SGHVS and CDR2 FQNEAQ. This CDR3 has 14 amino acids.

The chain couples TRBV10-3 to TRBJ1-2; tentatively, D is TRBD1 (6 bases). Germline CDR1 ENHRY, CDR2 SYGVKD. With 10 bases removed from V and 4 bases from J, the gap between germline ends came to 22 bases. CDR3 length: 15 residues. Here the CDR3 reads CATSPDRSSSYGYTF. The CDR3 DNA reads TGTGCCACCTCACCGGACAGATCATCCTCCTATGGCTACACCTTC.

The chain joins TRBV7-6 to TRBJ2-7; a weak D match, TRBD2 (6 bases). The germline V gene encodes CDR1 SGHVS and CDR2 FNYEAQ. V was pared by 5 bases and J by 5 bases, with 16 bases between. CDR3 length: 14 residues. The CDR3 region has the DNA TGTGCCAGCAGCCCGGGACTCCAATTGAACGAGCAGTACTTC. This translates into CASSPGLQLNEQYF.

The V and J genes are TRBV28 and TRBJ1-1, with unresolved D. CDR3 length: 14 residues. Trimming cost V 1 base and J 5 bases, with 11 bases left between them. Germline loops: CDR1 MDHEN, CDR2 SYDVKM. The CDR3 DNA is TGTGCCAGCAGTTTATTTGGGGTTAATACTGAAGCTTTCTTT. This translates into CASSLFGVNTEAFF.

The rearrangement links TRBV29-1 to TRBJ2-7; 9 positions agree with TRBD1. The germline gives CDR1 SQVTM, CDR2 ANQGSEA. J gave up 1 base and V 4 bases, and 5 bases lay outside the gene matches. The CDR3 runs to 14 residues. The CDR3 region is CSVGGTGPSYEQYF. The CDR3 coding sequence is TGCAGCGTTGGGGGGACAGGGCCATCCTACGAGCAGTACTTC.